This T cell receptor beta chain was captured by sequencing in a study of cytomegalovirus exposure and HLA in healthy donors. Overall study: In a previous analysis, some 120 million unique TCR beta sequences were found from 150 million to 200 million T cells. Study findings and constraints: Most CMV-associated TCR beta chains appeared HLA-restricted in a later analysis. Earlier analysis found most TCR beta V segments productive about 90% or about 30% of the time. Some TCR beta chains (roughly 150 of them) were listed as cytomegalovirus-associated.

This clone was seen once. The antigen remains unidentified. The CDR3 is 14 amino acids. Germline assignment: CDR1 LNHDA and CDR2 SQIVND (reference sequence). The ends were cut back, 5 bases at V and 0 bases at J, with 8 bases in the middle. PCR employed 60 Vbeta and 13 Jbeta primers. The repertoire was sequenced with immunoSEQ multiplex PCR; TCRdb's copy has only in-frame clones and lacks some. The table has some 110,000 clones, about 73% seen once. The chain is built from TRBV19 and TRBJ1-3; D call uncertain. Sequencing used PBMCs. The TCR originated in a woman in her 50s in good health and CMV-seropositive. CDR3 coding DNA: TGTGCCAGTAGTCCCCCGGGCTCTGGAAACACCATATATTTT. Translation gives CASSPPGSGNTIYF.